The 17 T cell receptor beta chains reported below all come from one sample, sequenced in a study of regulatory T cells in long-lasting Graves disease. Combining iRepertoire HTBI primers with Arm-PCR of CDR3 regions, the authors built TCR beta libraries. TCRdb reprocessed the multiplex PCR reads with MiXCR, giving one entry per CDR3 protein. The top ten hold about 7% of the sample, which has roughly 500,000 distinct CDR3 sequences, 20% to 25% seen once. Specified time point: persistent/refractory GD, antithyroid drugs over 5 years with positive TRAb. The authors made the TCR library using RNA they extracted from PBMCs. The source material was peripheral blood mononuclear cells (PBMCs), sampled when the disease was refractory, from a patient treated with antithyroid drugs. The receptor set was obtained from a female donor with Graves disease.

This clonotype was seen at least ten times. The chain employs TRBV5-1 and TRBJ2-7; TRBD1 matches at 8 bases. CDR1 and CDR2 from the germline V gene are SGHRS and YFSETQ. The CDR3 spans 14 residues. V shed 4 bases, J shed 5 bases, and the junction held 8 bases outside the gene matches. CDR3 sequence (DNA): TGCGCCAGCAGCCCGGACAGGGAAGGGCACGAGCAGTACTTC. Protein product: CASSPDREGHEQYF.

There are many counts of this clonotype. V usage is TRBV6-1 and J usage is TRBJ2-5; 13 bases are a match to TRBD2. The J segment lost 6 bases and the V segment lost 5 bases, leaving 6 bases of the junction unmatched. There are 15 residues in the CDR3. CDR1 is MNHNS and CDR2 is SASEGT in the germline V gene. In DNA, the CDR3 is TGTGCCAGCAGTACTGGACTAGCGGGAGTTCAGACCCAGTACTTC. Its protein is CASSTGLAGVQTQYF.

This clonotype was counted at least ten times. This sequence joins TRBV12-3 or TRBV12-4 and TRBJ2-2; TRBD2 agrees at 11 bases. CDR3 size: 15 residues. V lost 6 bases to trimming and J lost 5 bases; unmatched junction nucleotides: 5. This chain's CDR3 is CASRGLADGTGELFF. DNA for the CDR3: TGTGCCAGCAGGGGACTAGCGGACGGGACCGGGGAGCTGTTTTTT.

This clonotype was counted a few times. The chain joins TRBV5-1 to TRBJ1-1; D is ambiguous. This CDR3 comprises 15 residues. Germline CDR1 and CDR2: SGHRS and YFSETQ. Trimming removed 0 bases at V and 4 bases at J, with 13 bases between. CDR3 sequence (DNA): TGCGCCAGCAGCTTGGGTGCCGGGAGTGGCACTGAAGCTTTCTTT. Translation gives CASSLGAGSGTEAFF.

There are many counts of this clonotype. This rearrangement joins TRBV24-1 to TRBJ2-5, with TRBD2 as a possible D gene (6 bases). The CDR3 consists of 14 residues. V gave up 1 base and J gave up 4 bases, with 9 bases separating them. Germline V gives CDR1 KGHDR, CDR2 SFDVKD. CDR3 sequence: CATSDFSEGETQYF. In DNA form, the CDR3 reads TGTGCCACCAGTGATTTCTCGGAGGGAGAGACCCAGTACTTC.

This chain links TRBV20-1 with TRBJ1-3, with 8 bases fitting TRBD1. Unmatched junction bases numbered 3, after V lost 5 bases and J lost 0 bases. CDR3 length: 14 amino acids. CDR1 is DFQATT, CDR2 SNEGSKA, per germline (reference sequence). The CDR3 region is CSAYTGGSGNTIYF. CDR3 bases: TGCAGTGCTTATACAGGGGGCTCTGGAAACACCATATATTTT.

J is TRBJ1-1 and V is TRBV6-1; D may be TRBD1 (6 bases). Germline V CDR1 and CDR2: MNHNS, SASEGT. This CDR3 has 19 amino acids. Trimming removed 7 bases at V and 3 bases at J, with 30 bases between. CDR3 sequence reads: CASNKLSPGTRGTDTEAFF. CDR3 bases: TGTGCCAGCAACAAGTTAAGCCCCGGGACAAGGGGGACGGACACTGAAGCTTTCTTT.

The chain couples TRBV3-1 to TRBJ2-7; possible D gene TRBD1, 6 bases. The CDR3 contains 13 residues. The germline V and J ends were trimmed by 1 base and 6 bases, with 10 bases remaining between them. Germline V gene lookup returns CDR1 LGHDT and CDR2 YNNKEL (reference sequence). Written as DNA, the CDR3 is TGTGCCAGCAGCCAAGGGGGGCCGGGCGAGCAGTACTTC. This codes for CASSQGGPGEQYF.

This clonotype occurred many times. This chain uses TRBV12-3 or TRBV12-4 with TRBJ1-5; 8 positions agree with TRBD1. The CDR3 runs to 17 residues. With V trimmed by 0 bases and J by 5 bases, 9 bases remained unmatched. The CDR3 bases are TGTGCCAGCAGTTTAGCGCGGATGGACAGGGACCATCAGCCCCAGCATTTT. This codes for CASSLARMDRDHQPQHF.

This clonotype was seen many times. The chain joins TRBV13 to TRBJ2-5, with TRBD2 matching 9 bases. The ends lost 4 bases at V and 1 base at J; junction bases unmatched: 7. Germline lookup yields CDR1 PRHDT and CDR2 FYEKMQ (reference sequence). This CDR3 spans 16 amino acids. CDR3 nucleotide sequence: TGTGCCAGCAGCTACGCGACTAGCGGACCCCAAGAGACCCAGTACTTC. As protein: CASSYATSGPQETQYF.

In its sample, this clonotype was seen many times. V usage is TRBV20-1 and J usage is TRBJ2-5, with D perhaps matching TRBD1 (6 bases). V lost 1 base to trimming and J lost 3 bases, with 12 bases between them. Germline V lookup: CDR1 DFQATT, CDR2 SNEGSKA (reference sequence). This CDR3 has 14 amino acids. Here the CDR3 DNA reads TGCAGTGCTAGAGCCCCAGGGGTTGAAGAGACCCAGTACTTC. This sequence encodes CSARAPGVEETQYF.

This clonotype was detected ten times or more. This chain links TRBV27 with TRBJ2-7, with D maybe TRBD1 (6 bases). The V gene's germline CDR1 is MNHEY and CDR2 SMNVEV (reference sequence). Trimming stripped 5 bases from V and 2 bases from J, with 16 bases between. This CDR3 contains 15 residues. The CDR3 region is CASSPGQGNPYEQYF. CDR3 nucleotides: TGTGCCAGCAGTCCGGGGCAGGGGAACCCCTACGAGCAGTACTTC.

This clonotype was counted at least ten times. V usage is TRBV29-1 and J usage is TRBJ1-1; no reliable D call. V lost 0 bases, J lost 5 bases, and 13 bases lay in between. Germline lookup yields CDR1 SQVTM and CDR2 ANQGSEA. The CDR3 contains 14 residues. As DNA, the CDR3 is TGCAGCGTTGAAGAGTGGAGCCTAGGGACTGAAGCTTTCTTT. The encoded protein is CSVEEWSLGTEAFF. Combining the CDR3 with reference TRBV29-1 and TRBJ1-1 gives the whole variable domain SAVISQKPSRDICQRGTSLTIQCQVDSQVTMMFWYRQQPGQSLTLIATANQGSEATYESGFVIDKFPISRPNLTFSTLTVSNMSPEDSSIYLCSVEEWSLGTEAFFGQGTRLTVV.

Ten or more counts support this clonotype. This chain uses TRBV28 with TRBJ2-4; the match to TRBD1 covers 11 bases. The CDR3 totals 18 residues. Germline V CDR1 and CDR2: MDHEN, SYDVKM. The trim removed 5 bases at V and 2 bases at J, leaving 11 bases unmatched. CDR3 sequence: CASSRDRGWGGTKNIQYF. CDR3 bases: TGTGCCAGCAGTAGGGACAGGGGGTGGGGGGGAACCAAAAACATTCAGTACTTC.

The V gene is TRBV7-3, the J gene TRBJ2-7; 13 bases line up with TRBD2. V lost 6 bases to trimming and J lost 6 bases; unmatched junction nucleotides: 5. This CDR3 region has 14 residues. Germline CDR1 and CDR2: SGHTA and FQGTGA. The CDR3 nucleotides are TGTGCCAGCAGGACTAGCGGGAGGACGTCCGAGCAGTACTTC. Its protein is CASRTSGRTSEQYF.

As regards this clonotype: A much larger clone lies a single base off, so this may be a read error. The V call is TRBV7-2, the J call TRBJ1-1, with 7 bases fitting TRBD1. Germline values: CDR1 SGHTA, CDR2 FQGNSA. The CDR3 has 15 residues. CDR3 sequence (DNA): TGTGCCAGCAGCTTACAGGGGGTGGAGAACACTGAAGCTCTCTTT. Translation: CASSLQGVENTEALF.

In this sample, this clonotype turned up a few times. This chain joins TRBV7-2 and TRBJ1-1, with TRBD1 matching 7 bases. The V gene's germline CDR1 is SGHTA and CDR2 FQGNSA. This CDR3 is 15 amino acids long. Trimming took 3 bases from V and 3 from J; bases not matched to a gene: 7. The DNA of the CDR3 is TGTGCCAGCAGCTTCCTGACAGGGTGGGACACTGAAGCTTTCTTT. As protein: CASSFLTGWDTEAFF.